This T cell receptor beta chain was observed in a study of identical twins. TCRdb itself ran the 5' RACE reads through MiXCR, one entry per CDR3 protein. The repertoire holds hundreds of thousands of distinct CDR3 sequences, with approximately 18% as singletons. This clonotype came up a few times. Per germline, CDR1 LNHNV and CDR2 YYDKDF (reference sequence). The CDR3 consists of 16 residues. V dropped 1 base and J dropped 2; count of bases not matched to a gene: 4. Healthy Caucasians supplied all donations. The data were also submitted as part of a second study, on T cells expressing NK-cell markers. That source adds: The TCR beta repertoires were obtained from sorted CD3+CD56+NKG2C+, CD3+CD56+NKG2C- and CD3+CD56-NKG2C+ T cells. Clones of NKG2C+ T cells that had expanded were of unclear HCMV specificity.

The material sequenced was PBMCs. The chain has TRBV15 and TRBJ2-4; 8 bases fit TRBD1. The receptor comes from a young woman in good health. As DNA, the CDR3 is TGTGCCACCAGCAGAGGCCGGACAGGGACCAAAAACATTCAGTACTTC. Its translation is CATSRGRTGTKNIQYF.